The following is a TCR beta chain sequence with its context. This specimen belongs to a study of blood T cell repertoires in COVID-19. Profiled with immunoSEQ multiplex PCR; TCRdb holds only in-frame clones, not every one. The table has 450,000 to 500,000 clones, approximately 90% seen once. Losses at the gene ends were 8 bases for V and 3 bases for J; bases not matched to a gene: 15. Germline values: CDR1 GTSNPN, CDR2 SVGIG (reference sequence). This CDR3 has 15 amino acids. The cohort comprised adults aged roughly 18 to 100 years residing in approximately 22 US areas. Membership in each cohort depended on participant-reported clinical history.

The TCR sequence derives from a young woman who had recovered from COVID-19. Material: PBMCs or T cells enriched from blood (not recorded which). This chain joins TRBV30 and TRBJ2-7, with 8 bases aligning to TRBD1. CDR3 DNA sequence: TGTGCCGGACGACCAGGGGACAGGAGCTTCTACGAGCAGTACTTC. It translates to CAGRPGDRSFYEQYF. The full variable domain, completed using reference TRBV30 and TRBJ2-7, is SQTIHQWPATLVQPVGSPLSLECTVEGTSNPNLYWYRQAAGRGLQLLFYSVGIGQISSEVPQNLSASRPQDRQFILSSKKLLLSDSGFYLCAGRPGDRSFYEQYFGPGTRLTVT.